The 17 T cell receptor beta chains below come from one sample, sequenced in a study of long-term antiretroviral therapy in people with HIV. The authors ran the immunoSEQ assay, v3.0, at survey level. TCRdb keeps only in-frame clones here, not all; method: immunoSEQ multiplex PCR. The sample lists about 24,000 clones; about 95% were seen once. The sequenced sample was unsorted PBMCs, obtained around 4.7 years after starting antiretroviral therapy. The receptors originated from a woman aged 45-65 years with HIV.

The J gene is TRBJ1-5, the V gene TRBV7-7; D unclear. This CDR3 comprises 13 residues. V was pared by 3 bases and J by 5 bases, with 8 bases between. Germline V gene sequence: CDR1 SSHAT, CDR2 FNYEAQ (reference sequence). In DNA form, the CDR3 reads TGTGCCAGCAGCTTGGGATTAGATCAGCCCCAGCATTTT. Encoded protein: CASSLGLDQPQHF.

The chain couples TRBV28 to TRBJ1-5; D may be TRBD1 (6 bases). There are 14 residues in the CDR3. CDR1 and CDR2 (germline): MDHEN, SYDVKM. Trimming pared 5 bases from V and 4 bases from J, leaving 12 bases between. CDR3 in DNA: TGTGCCAGCAGTCCTGGACAGATAAATCAGCCCCAGCATTTT. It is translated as CASSPGQINQPQHF. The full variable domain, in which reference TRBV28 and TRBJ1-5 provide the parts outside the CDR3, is DVKVTQSSRYLVKRTGEKVFLECVQDMDHENMFWYRQDPGLGLRLIYFSYDVKMKEKGDIPEGYSVSREKKERFSLILESASTNQTSMYLCASSPGQINQPQHFGDGTRLSIL.

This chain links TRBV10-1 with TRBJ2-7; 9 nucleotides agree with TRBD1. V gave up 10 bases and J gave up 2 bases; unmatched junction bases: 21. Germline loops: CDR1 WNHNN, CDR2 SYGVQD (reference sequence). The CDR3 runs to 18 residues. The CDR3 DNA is TGCGCCACCCCGAGGGGAGGGACAGGGAAGATTATCCCCTACGAGCAGTACTTC. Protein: CATPRGGTGKIIPYEQYF.

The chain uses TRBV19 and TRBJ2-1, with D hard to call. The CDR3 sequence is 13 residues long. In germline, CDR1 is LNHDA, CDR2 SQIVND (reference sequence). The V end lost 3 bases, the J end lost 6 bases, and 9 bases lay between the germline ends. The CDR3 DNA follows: TGTGCCAGTAGTATCAGTCCGGCCAATGAGCAGTTCTTC. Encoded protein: CASSISPANEQFF.

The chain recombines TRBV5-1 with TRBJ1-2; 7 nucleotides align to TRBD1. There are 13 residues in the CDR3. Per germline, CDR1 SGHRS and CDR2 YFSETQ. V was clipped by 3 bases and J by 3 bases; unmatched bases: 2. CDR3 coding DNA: TGCGCCAGCAGCTCTACAGGGGACTATGGCTACACCTTC. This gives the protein CASSSTGDYGYTF.

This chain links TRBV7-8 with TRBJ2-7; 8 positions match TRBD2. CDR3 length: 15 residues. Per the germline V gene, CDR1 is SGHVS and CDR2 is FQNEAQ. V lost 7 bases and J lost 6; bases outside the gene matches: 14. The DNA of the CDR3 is TGTGCCAGCATCGACCCTCGGGAGGGATTGGGCGAGCAGTACTTC. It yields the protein CASIDPREGLGEQYF.

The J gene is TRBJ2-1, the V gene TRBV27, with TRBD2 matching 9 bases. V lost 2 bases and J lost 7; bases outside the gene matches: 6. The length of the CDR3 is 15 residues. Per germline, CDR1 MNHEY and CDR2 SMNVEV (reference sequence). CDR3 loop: CASSLISGSMNEQFF. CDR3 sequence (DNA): TGTGCCAGCAGTTTAATTAGCGGGAGTATGAATGAGCAGTTCTTC.

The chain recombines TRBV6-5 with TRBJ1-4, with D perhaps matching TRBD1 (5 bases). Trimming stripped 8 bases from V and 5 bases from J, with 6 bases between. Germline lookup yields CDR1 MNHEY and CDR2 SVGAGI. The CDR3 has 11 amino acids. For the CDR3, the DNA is TGTGCCAGCGGGGACAATGAAAAACTGTTTTTT. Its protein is CASGDNEKLFF.

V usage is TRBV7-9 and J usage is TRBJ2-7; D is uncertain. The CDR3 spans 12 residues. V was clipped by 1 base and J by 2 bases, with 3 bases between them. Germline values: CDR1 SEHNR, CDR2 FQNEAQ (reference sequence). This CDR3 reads CASSLEAYEQYF. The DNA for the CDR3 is TGTGCCAGCAGCTTAGAGGCCTACGAGCAGTACTTC. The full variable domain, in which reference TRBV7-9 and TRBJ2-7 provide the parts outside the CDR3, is DTGVSQNPRHKITKRGQNVTFRCDPISEHNRLYWYRQTLGQGPEFLTYFQNEAQLEKSRLLSDRFSAERPKGSFSTLEIQRTEQGDSAMYLCASSLEAYEQYFGPGTRLTVT.

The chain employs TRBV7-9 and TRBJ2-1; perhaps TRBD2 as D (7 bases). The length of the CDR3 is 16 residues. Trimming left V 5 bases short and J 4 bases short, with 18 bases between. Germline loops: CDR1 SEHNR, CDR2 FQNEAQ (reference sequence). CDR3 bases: TGTGCCAGCAGCCCCAAGGCGGGGGCGGTATACAATGAGCAGTTCTTC. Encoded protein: CASSPKAGAVYNEQFF.

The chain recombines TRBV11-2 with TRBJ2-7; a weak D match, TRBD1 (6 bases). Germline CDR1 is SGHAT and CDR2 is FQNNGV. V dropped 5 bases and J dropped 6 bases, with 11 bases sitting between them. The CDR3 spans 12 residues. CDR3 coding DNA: TGTGCCAGCAGCCCAAACAGGGCCGAGCAGTACTTC. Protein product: CASSPNRAEQYF.

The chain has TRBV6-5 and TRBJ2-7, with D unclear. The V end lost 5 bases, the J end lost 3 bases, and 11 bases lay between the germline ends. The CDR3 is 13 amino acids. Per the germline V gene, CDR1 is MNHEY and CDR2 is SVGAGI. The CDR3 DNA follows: TGTGCCAGCAGTGACAACCCAGGCTACGAGCAGTACTTC. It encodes CASSDNPGYEQYF.

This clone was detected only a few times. CDR3 sequence: CASSNEDSNTEAFF. The CDR3 DNA follows: TGTGCCAGCAGTAACGAGGACAGCAACACTGAAGCTTTCTTT. The V gene is TRBV6-5, the J gene TRBJ1-1; possible D gene TRBD1, 6 bases. V lost 5 bases and J 2 bases, leaving 12 bases between the germline ends. CDR3 length equals 14 residues. Germline V CDR1 and CDR2: MNHEY, SVGAGI.

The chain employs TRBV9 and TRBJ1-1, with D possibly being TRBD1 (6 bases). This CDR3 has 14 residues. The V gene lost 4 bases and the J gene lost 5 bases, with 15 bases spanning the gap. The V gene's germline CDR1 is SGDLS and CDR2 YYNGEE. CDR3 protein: CASSLQGGGTEAFF. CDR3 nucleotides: TGTGCCAGCAGCTTACAGGGAGGTGGTACTGAAGCTTTCTTT.

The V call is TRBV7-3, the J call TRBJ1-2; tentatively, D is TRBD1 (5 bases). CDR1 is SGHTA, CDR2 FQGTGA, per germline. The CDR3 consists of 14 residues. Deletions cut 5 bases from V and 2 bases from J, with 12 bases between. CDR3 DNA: TGTGCCAGCAGCCCCGGGACGGACAACTATGGCTACACCTTC. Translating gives CASSPGTDNYGYTF.

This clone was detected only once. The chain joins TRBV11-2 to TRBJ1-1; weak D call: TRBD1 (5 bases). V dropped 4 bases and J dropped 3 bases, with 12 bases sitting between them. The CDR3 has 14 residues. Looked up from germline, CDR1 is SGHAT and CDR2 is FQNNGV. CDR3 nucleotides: TGTGCCAGCAGCTCCCCAGGGTACGACACTGAAGCTTTCTTT. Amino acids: CASSSPGYDTEAFF.

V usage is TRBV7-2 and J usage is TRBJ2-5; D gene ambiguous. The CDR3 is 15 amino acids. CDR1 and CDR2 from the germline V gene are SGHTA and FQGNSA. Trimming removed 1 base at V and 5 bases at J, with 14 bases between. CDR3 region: CASSLGVLTLETQYF. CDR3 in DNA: TGTGCCAGCAGCTTAGGGGTCTTAACGCTGGAGACCCAGTACTTC.